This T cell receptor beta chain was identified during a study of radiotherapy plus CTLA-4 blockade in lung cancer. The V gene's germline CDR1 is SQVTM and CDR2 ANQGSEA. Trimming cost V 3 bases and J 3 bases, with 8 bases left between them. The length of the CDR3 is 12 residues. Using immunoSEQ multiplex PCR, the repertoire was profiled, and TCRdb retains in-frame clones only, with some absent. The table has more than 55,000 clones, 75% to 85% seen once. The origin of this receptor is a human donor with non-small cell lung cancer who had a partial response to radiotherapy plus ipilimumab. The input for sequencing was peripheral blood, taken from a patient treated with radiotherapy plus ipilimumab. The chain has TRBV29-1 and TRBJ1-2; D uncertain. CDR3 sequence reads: CSVDREDYGYTF. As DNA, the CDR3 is TGCAGCGTTGATCGGGAGGACTATGGCTACACCTTC.